The 9 T cell receptor beta chains below all came from one sample that was sequenced in a study of identical twins. One entry per CDR3 protein results from TCRdb running MiXCR on the 5' RACE reads. The sample lists around 450,000 distinct CDR3 sequences; 13% to 15% were seen once. These same records also appear under a second study, on yellow fever vaccine responses in identical twins.

The sample comprised CD4+ T cells sorted from blood. These receptor sequences come from a woman aged 18-30 years in good health.

This clonotype has a handful of counts. This chain links TRBV5-1 with TRBJ1-1, with TRBD1 matching 11 bases. V shed 4 bases, J shed 5 bases, and the junction held 4 bases outside the gene matches. Germline CDR1 and CDR2: SGHRS and YFSETQ. The CDR3 covers 14 residues. CDR3 protein: CASSPDRGRTEAFF. The CDR3 nucleotides read TGCGCCAGCAGCCCGGACAGGGGGCGGACTGAAGCTTTCTTT.

V is TRBV9 and J is TRBJ1-2; 7 bases line up with TRBD1. There are 15 residues in the CDR3. Unmatched junction bases numbered 9, after V lost 4 bases and J lost 3 bases. In germline, CDR1 is SGDLS, CDR2 YYNGEE. In DNA, the CDR3 is TGTGCCAGCAGCCCTACACAGGGGTGGGACTATGGCTACACCTTC. This encodes CASSPTQGWDYGYTF.

This clonotype showed up just a few times. The J gene is TRBJ1-1, the V gene TRBV6-1; the D is unclear. This CDR3 contains 14 residues. Germline CDR1 MNHNS, CDR2 SASEGT. V dropped 5 bases and J dropped 4 bases, with 14 bases sitting between them. The CDR3 nucleotides read TGTGCCAGCAGTCCGGGCCACGCGGGCACTGAAGCTTTCTTT. Translation: CASSPGHAGTEAFF.

As DNA, the CDR3 is TGTGCCAGCAGCTCAATTCGGGCCGAGCAGTACTTC. This encodes CASSSIRAEQYF. The V gene is TRBV7-2, the J gene TRBJ2-7; no firm D call. The V and J ends lost 4 bases and 6 bases respectively, with 10 bases between them. CDR1 and CDR2 (germline): SGHTA, FQGNSA. CDR3 length: 12 residues.

A few counts support this clonotype. The gene calls are TRBV20-1 and TRBJ2-1; 14 bases agree with TRBD2. Germline trimming cut 0 bases from V and 4 bases from J; bases unmatched to any gene: 2. From germline, CDR1 is DFQATT and CDR2 SNEGSKA (reference sequence). CDR3 size: 16 residues. The CDR3 DNA is TGCAGTGCTAGAGATAGGACTAGCGGGAGGTACAATGAGCAGTTCTTC. Amino acids: CSARDRTSGRYNEQFF.

This clonotype was counted only a few times. The rearrangement uses TRBV12-3 or TRBV12-4 and TRBJ2-1, with D tentatively TRBD1 (6 bases). Trimming removed 6 bases at V and 5 bases at J, with 17 bases between. The CDR3 has 15 residues. The CDR3 is CASSPRQVRNNEQFF. The CDR3 DNA follows: TGTGCCAGCAGCCCTCGACAGGTGCGAAACAATGAGCAGTTCTTC.

There are many counts of this clonotype. This chain uses TRBV4-1 with TRBJ2-3; 7 bases are shared with TRBD2. The CDR3 contains 17 residues. Germline assignment: CDR1 MGHRA and CDR2 YSYEKL. V lost 4 bases to trimming and J lost 2 bases; unmatched junction nucleotides: 12. CDR3 bases: TGCGCCAGCAGCCCCGGGTCGGGGGGAGTTAACACAGATACGCAGTATTTT. It encodes CASSPGSGGVNTDTQYF.

The genes are TRBV10-3 and TRBJ2-2, with D perhaps matching TRBD1 (6 bases). Between the trimmed V and J ends, which lost 6 bases and 4 bases, there was a span of 9 bases. The germline V gene has CDR1 ENHRY and CDR2 SYGVKD. CDR3 length: 13 residues. CDR3 sequence (DNA): TGTGCCATCAGCCCAGGGGTCACCGGGGAGCTGTTTTTT. The encoded protein is CAISPGVTGELFF.

V usage is TRBV25-1 and J usage is TRBJ2-3; weak D call: TRBD1 (5 bases). V lost 4 bases to trimming and J lost 13 bases, with 12 bases between them. This CDR3 spans 11 amino acids. CDR1 is MGHDK, CDR2 SYGVNS, per germline. CDR3 in amino acids: CASSAGAVEYF. CDR3 in DNA: TGTGCCAGCAGTGCTGGGGCGGTTGAGTATTTT.